These 27 T cell receptor beta chains were sequenced from one sample in a study of cytomegalovirus exposure and HLA in healthy donors. 60 Vbeta and 13 Jbeta primers were used in PCR. Only in-frame clones appear in the TCRdb table, and some are missing; sequencing was by immunoSEQ multiplex PCR. The data show over 150,000 clones, over 75% seen once. The sample taken for sequencing was PBMCs. The receptors originated from a boy aged 2 to 10 in good health and CMV-seronegative.

V gene TRBV15 combines with J gene TRBJ2-7; 8 nucleotides match TRBD1. CDR3 length: 11 residues. After removal of 6 bases from V and 6 bases from J, the junction contained 1 base not matched to a gene. Germline CDR1 is LNHNV and CDR2 is YYDKDF (reference sequence). The CDR3 region is CATRGQVEQYF. The CDR3 coding sequence is TGTGCCACCAGGGGACAGGTCGAGCAGTACTTC.

This chain uses TRBV6-4 with TRBJ2-3; 9 positions agree with TRBD2. There are 14 residues in the CDR3. J lost 7 bases, V lost 3 bases, and 5 bases had no gene match. Germline V CDR1 and CDR2: MRHNA, SNTAGT. CDR3 sequence: CASSERGGWNTQYF. The CDR3 DNA sequence: TGTGCCAGCAGTGAGCGGGGGGGGTGGAATACGCAGTATTTT.

The J gene is TRBJ1-1, the V gene TRBV7-9; 8 nucleotides align to TRBD1. Germline V gene sequence: CDR1 SEHNR, CDR2 FQNEAQ (reference sequence). V was clipped by 4 bases and J by 0 bases; unmatched bases: 4. CDR3 size: 15 residues. The CDR3 sequence: CASSSQTGVNTEAFF. In nucleotides, the CDR3 is TGTGCCAGCAGCTCCCAGACAGGGGTGAACACTGAAGCTTTCTTT.

The V gene is TRBV27, the J gene TRBJ2-7; maybe TRBD1 (6 bases). This CDR3 contains 13 residues. Trimming shortened V by 5 bases and J by 6 bases, and 14 bases separated the two germline ends. Germline CDR1 is MNHEY and CDR2 is SMNVEV (reference sequence). This CDR3 is CASSRDNWAEQYF. Written as DNA, the CDR3 is TGTGCCAGCAGTCGGGACAACTGGGCCGAGCAGTACTTC.

J is TRBJ2-7 and V is TRBV18; 7 nucleotides agree with TRBD1. V trimming: 1 base; J trimming: 5 bases; junction bases outside the gene matches: 2. This CDR3 comprises 13 residues. From germline, CDR1 is KGHSH and CDR2 LQKENI. The CDR3 spells CASSPLGQNEQYF. The CDR3 DNA is TGTGCCAGCTCACCACTGGGACAGAACGAGCAGTACTTC.

This chain links TRBV6-6 with TRBJ1-5; D remains unclear. CDR3 length equals 16 residues. From germline, CDR1 is MNHNY and CDR2 SVGAGI (reference sequence). V was shortened by 0 bases and J by 7 bases, with 16 bases between the two germline ends. CDR3 sequence reads: CASSYSPRNGIQPQHF. The CDR3 DNA follows: TGTGCCAGCAGTTACTCCCCGCGGAACGGGATACAGCCCCAGCATTTT.

The chain employs TRBV2 and TRBJ1-6; D call uncertain. This CDR3 spans 15 amino acids. Deletions cut 4 bases from V and 2 bases from J, with 9 bases between. CDR1 is SNHLY and CDR2 is FYNNEI in the germline V gene. The CDR3 here is CASSVSSAYNSPLHF. CDR3 in DNA: TGTGCCAGCAGTGTGAGTTCGGCCTATAATTCACCCCTCCACTTT.

The rearrangement joins TRBV5-3 to TRBJ2-2; 7 bases are shared with TRBD1. TRBV5-3 is an open reading frame whose function is uncertain. The CDR3 loop spans 15 amino acids. After removal of 4 bases from V and 3 bases from J, the junction contained 6 bases not matched to a gene. The CDR3, as DNA: TGTGCCAGAAGCCCTGGACAGGATCACACCGGGGAGCTGTTTTTT. Translating it yields CARSPGQDHTGELFF.

The genes are TRBV2 and TRBJ2-1; 8 bases are shared with TRBD2. Trimming removed 7 bases from V and 3 bases from J; junction bases left unmatched: 11. The germline CDR1 and CDR2 sequences are SNHLY and FYNNEI. The CDR3 extends over 16 amino acids. CDR3 sequence (DNA): TGTGCCAGCAAAGGGATATCGGGGGGGCTCTACAATGAGCAGTTCTTC. It encodes CASKGISGGLYNEQFF.

The rearrangement links TRBV7-2 to TRBJ2-1; 9 positions match TRBD2. The CDR3 covers 13 residues. Trimming took 6 bases from V and 8 from J; bases not matched to a gene: 5. The germline V gene has CDR1 SGHTA and CDR2 FQGNSA. The CDR3 is CASRGGGAYEQFF. CDR3 sequence (DNA): TGTGCCAGCAGAGGCGGGGGGGCCTATGAGCAGTTCTTC. Together with reference TRBV7-2 and TRBJ2-1, the CDR3 gives the full variable domain: GAGVSQSPSNKVTEKGKDVELRCDPISGHTALYWYRQSLGQGLEFLIYFQGNSAPDKSGLPSDRFSAERTGGSVSTLTIQRTQQEDSAVYLCASRGGGAYEQFFGPGTRLTVL.

In this sample, this clone turned up once. This chain joins TRBV5-4 and TRBJ1-1, with D possibly being TRBD1 (5 bases). The germline CDR1 and CDR2 sequences are SGHNT and YYREEE (reference sequence). The V end lost 7 bases, the J end lost 0 bases, and 16 bases lay between the germline ends. The CDR3 loop spans 15 amino acids. CDR3: CASAGQGGVNTEAFF. The DNA of the CDR3 is TGTGCCAGCGCGGGGCAGGGCGGAGTGAACACTGAAGCTTTCTTT.

The chain employs TRBV5-1 and TRBJ2-1, with 11 positions matching TRBD2. This CDR3 is 15 amino acids long. V was clipped by 0 bases and J by 16 bases; unmatched bases: 12. Germline V gene sequence: CDR1 SGHRS, CDR2 YFSETQ. The CDR3, as DNA: TGCGCCAGCAGCTTGGGACTAGCGGGAACCCAAATAGAATTCTTC. Translated, it gives CASSLGLAGTQIEFF.

The V and J genes are TRBV11-2 and TRBJ2-6; perhaps TRBD1 as D (5 bases). The CDR3 runs 17 residues. V lost 3 bases and J lost 4, with 16 bases in between. Germline CDR1 and CDR2: SGHAT and FQNNGV. CDR3 DNA: TGTGCCAGCAGCTTCTCAGGGTACTCGCGCGGGGCCAACGTCCTGACTTTC. Encoded protein: CASSFSGYSRGANVLTF.

The chain employs TRBV7-9 and TRBJ2-7, with D possibly matching TRBD1 (5 bases). The CDR3 is 11 residues long. The germline CDR1 and CDR2 sequences are SEHNR and FQNEAQ (reference sequence). The ends were cut back, 5 bases at V and 4 bases at J, with 6 bases in the middle. The CDR3 sequence is CASSPGYEQYF. The CDR3 region has the DNA TGTGCCAGCAGCCCAGGGTACGAGCAGTACTTC.

This chain uses TRBV4-1 with TRBJ2-7; possibly TRBD1 for D (6 bases). Germline values: CDR1 MGHRA, CDR2 YSYEKL. Trimming shortened V by 2 bases and J by 0 bases, and 17 bases separated the two germline ends. This CDR3 is built from 17 residues. In DNA, the CDR3 is TGCGCCAGCAGCCAAAGGATGGAGACAGGCCTCTCCTACGAGCAGTACTTC. Translation: CASSQRMETGLSYEQYF.

The CDR3 sequence is CASSLAYRNYGYTF. The DNA for the CDR3 is TGTGCCAGCAGCTTAGCGTATCGGAACTATGGCTACACCTTC. The chain links TRBV7-9 to TRBJ1-2; D is unresolved. CDR1 SEHNR and CDR2 FQNEAQ come from the germline V gene (reference sequence). The CDR3 loop spans 14 amino acids. V lost 0 bases and J 2 bases, leaving 7 bases between the germline ends.

The chain has TRBV2 and TRBJ2-1; 8 positions agree with TRBD2. V shed 6 bases, J shed 2 bases, and the junction held 6 bases outside the gene matches. Germline CDR1 is SNHLY and CDR2 is FYNNEI. The CDR3 contains 15 residues. The CDR3 here is CASRVGLAPYNEQFF. The CDR3 region has the DNA TGTGCCAGCAGGGTAGGACTAGCCCCCTACAATGAGCAGTTCTTC.

The chain combines TRBV15 with TRBJ2-7; TRBD1 is a possible D gene (6 bases). The germline CDR1 and CDR2 sequences are LNHNV and YYDKDF (reference sequence). The CDR3 covers 15 residues. V was shortened by 2 bases and J by 2 bases, with 13 bases between the two germline ends. Here the CDR3 reads CATSRPTQGTYEQYF. The CDR3 DNA reads as TGTGCCACCAGCAGACCTACACAGGGAACCTACGAGCAGTACTTC.

This clone was observed a handful of times. The chain couples TRBV30 to TRBJ1-2; 7 positions agree with TRBD1. Per germline, CDR1 GTSNPN and CDR2 SVGIG (reference sequence). This CDR3 comprises 14 residues. The V gene end was trimmed by 4 bases and the J gene end by 8 bases; junction bases not matched to a gene: 13. As DNA, the CDR3 is TGTGCCTGGAATAAGGGGGCGCGTGGGAACGGCTACACCTTC. Translating gives CAWNKGARGNGYTF.

A note on this clone: Other DNA sequences within the sample encode an identical CDR3. The chain uses TRBV7-9 and TRBJ1-5, with D possibly matching TRBD1 (6 bases). Trimming removed 3 bases at V and 2 bases at J, with 11 bases between. This CDR3 has 15 amino acids. The germline V gene has CDR1 SEHNR and CDR2 FQNEAQ (reference sequence). DNA for the CDR3: TGTGCCAGCAGCTTGGGGGGGCTGGGCAATCAGCCCCAGCATTTT. Translated, it gives CASSLGGLGNQPQHF.

The chain uses TRBV9 and TRBJ2-7, with 11 positions matching TRBD1. The CDR3 runs 17 residues. The germline gives CDR1 SGDLS, CDR2 YYNGEE. With 3 bases clipped from V and 2 bases from J, the junction kept 10 bases outside the gene matches. The CDR3 region is CASSDLIPGQGAYEQYF. CDR3 bases: TGTGCCAGCAGCGACTTGATCCCGGGACAGGGGGCCTACGAGCAGTACTTC.

This clone was detected only a few times. The gene calls are TRBV2 and TRBJ2-5; D is ambiguous. Between the trimmed V and J ends, which lost 3 bases and 5 bases, there was a span of 4 bases. Looked up from germline, CDR1 is SNHLY and CDR2 is FYNNEI. This CDR3 has 11 residues. CDR3: CASSESETQYF. CDR3 DNA: TGTGCCAGCAGTGAGTCGGAGACCCAGTACTTC. Variable domain in full (rest from reference TRBV2 and TRBJ2-5): EPEVTQTPSHQVTQMGQEVILRCVPISNHLYFYWYRQILGQKVEFLVSFYNNEISEKSEIFDDQFSVERPDGSNFTLKIRSTKLEDSAMYFCASSESETQYFGPGTRLLVL.

The chain links TRBV9 to TRBJ2-2, with 10 nucleotides matching TRBD2. V shed 0 bases and J 4 bases; nucleotides not matched to a gene: 9. The CDR3 contains 18 residues. The germline CDR1 and CDR2 sequences are SGDLS and YYNGEE. CDR3 sequence: CASSVENSGGTITGELFF. In DNA, the CDR3 is TGTGCCAGCAGCGTAGAGAATAGCGGGGGGACAATCACCGGGGAGCTGTTTTTT.

This sequence joins TRBV2 and TRBJ2-6, with TRBD1 matching over 10 bases. V dropped 0 bases and J dropped 3; count of bases not matched to a gene: 5. The CDR3 loop spans 18 amino acids. Per germline, CDR1 SNHLY and CDR2 FYNNEI. CDR3 bases: TGTGCCAGCAGTGAAGCCCGGGACAGGGGCGTTGGGGCCAACGTCCTGACTTTC. Translating gives CASSEARDRGVGANVLTF.

The genes are TRBV4-2 and TRBJ2-3; 8 bases fit TRBD2. Trimming at V came to 0 bases and at J to 0 bases, leaving 8 bases not matched to a gene. The germline V gene has CDR1 LGHNA and CDR2 YNFKEQ. CDR3 size: 18 residues. The DNA for the CDR3 is TGTGCCAGCAGCCAAGATGAGGACGGGGGGGACAGCACAGATACGCAGTATTTT. Residues: CASSQDEDGGDSTDTQYF.

The gene calls are TRBV7-9 and TRBJ1-2, with 7 bases that match TRBD1. The CDR3 contains 16 residues. Germline CDR1 SEHNR, CDR2 FQNEAQ (reference sequence). The junction had 13 bases not matched to a gene; V was cut back by 5 bases and J by 4 bases. CDR3 sequence (DNA): TGTGCCAGCAGCCCTCGGACCATACAGGGGCTCTATGGCTACACCTTC. It encodes CASSPRTIQGLYGYTF.

The chain is built from TRBV5-5 and TRBJ1-4; D is possibly TRBD1 (6 bases). CDR1 SGHKS and CDR2 YYEKEE come from the germline V gene (reference sequence). This CDR3 is 13 amino acids long. With 6 bases removed from V and 8 bases from J, the gap between germline ends came to 14 bases. The CDR3 DNA sequence: TGTGCCAGCAACGTGGCAGGGACAGAAAAACTGTTTTTT. Its protein is CASNVAGTEKLFF.